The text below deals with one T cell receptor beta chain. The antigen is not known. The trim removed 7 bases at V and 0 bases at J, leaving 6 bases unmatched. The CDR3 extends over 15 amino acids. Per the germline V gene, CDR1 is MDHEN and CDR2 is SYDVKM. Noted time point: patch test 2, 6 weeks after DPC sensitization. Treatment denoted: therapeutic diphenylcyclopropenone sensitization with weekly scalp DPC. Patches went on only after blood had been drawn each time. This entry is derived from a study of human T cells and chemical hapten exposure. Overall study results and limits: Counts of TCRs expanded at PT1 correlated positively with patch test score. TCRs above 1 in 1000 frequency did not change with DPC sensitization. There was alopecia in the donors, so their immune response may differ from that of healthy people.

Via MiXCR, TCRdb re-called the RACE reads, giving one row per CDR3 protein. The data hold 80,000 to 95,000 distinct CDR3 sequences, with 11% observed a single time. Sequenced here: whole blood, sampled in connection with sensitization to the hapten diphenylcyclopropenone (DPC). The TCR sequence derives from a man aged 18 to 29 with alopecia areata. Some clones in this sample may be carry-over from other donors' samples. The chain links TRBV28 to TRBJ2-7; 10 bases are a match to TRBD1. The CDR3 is CASTRDRGSSYEQYF. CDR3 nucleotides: TGTGCCAGCACTCGGGACAGGGGAAGCTCCTACGAGCAGTACTTC.